A single sample is the source of the 14 T cell receptor beta chains below, sequenced in a study of cytomegalovirus exposure and HLA in healthy donors. The PCR employed 60 Vbeta primers together with 13 Jbeta primers. Profiling relied on immunoSEQ multiplex PCR, and the TCRdb table lists in-frame clones only, not all of them. The table includes some 88,000 clones, about 67% detected once. The sample was PBMCs. Receptors originate from a woman younger than 35 in good health and CMV-seropositive.

DNA for the CDR3: TGTGCCAGCAGCTCCGGGGAGGGTCGCAATCAGCCCCAGCATTTT. Protein: CASSSGEGRNQPQHF. The chain uses TRBV7-2 and TRBJ1-5, with D unclear. CDR1 and CDR2 (germline): SGHTA, FQGNSA. Trimming left V 4 bases short and J 2 bases short, with 12 bases between. The CDR3 is 15 amino acids.

The table lists this clone with a few counts. The genes are TRBV7-3 and TRBJ2-3; D call uncertain. CDR1 and CDR2 from the germline V gene are SGHTA and FQGTGA. The CDR3 extends over 13 amino acids. Trimming took 4 bases from V and 5 from J, leaving 10 bases between them. In nucleotides, the CDR3 is TGTGCCAGCAGCTACAGAATGGGAGATACGCAGTATTTT. This translates into CASSYRMGDTQYF.

The chain links TRBV9 to TRBJ2-1; 13 bases are a match to TRBD2. V trimming: 7 bases; J trimming: 7 bases; junction bases outside the gene matches: 11. Germline CDR1 SGDLS, CDR2 YYNGEE. CDR3 length: 16 residues. The CDR3 region has the DNA TGTGCCAGCGGGTCCTTCGGGACTAGCGGGACGAATGAGCAGTTCTTC. Amino acid sequence: CASGSFGTSGTNEQFF. Combining the CDR3 with reference TRBV9 and TRBJ2-1 gives the whole variable domain DSGVTQTPKHLITATGQRVTLRCSPRSGDLSVYWYQQSLDQGLQFLIQYYNGEERAKGNILERFSAQQFPDLHSELNLSSLELGDSALYFCASGSFGTSGTNEQFFGPGTRLTVL.

The chain couples TRBV28 to TRBJ1-5; D is undetermined. The length of the CDR3 is 9 residues. Trimming removed 9 bases at V and 11 bases at J, with 8 bases between. Germline V gene lookup returns CDR1 MDHEN and CDR2 SYDVKM. CDR3 coding DNA: TGTGCCAGTGGGGAGGCCCAGCATTTT. Its protein is CASGEAQHF. Combining the CDR3 with reference TRBV28 and TRBJ1-5 gives the whole variable domain DVKVTQSSRYLVKRTGEKVFLECVQDMDHENMFWYRQDPGLGLRLIYFSYDVKMKEKGDIPEGYSVSREKKERFSLILESASTNQTSMYLCASGEAQHFGDGTRLSIL.

V gene TRBV30 combines with J gene TRBJ1-6; possibly TRBD1 for D (6 bases). Trimming pared 5 bases from V and 6 bases from J, leaving 20 bases between. Germline CDR1 GTSNPN, CDR2 SVGIG (reference sequence). This CDR3 has 16 amino acids. CDR3 in amino acids: CAWRETGFLVNSPLHF. CDR3 in DNA: TGTGCCTGGCGCGAAACAGGGTTTTTAGTTAATTCACCCCTCCACTTT.

This clone has more than one count but fewer than ten. V usage is TRBV27 and J usage is TRBJ2-5; no reliable D call. CDR1 and CDR2 from the germline V gene are MNHEY and SMNVEV (reference sequence). The V and J ends lost 3 bases and 1 base respectively, with 9 bases between them. The CDR3 is 14 amino acids. CDR3 nucleotides: TGTGCCAGCAGTTTTGCGGTCAGCCAAGAGACCCAGTACTTC. This encodes CASSFAVSQETQYF.

J is TRBJ1-4 and V is TRBV27; tentative D call: TRBD1 (6 bases). CDR3 size: 15 residues. V was cut by 4 bases and J by 7 bases, with 16 bases left in between. Per the germline V gene, CDR1 is MNHEY and CDR2 is SMNVEV (reference sequence). The CDR3 loop is CASSWIGGNFEKLFF. In DNA, the CDR3 is TGTGCCAGCAGTTGGATAGGGGGAAATTTTGAAAAACTGTTTTTT.

This clone is a singleton in its sample. This chain links TRBV6-5 with TRBJ1-1; D not resolved. V lost 0 bases to trimming and J lost 8 bases, with 16 bases between them. The germline V gene has CDR1 MNHEY and CDR2 SVGAGI. This CDR3 is built from 15 residues. The CDR3 protein is CASSYSRELRGEAFF. CDR3 in DNA: TGTGCCAGCAGTTACTCTCGGGAACTTCGGGGAGAAGCTTTCTTT.

The rearrangement joins TRBV30 to TRBJ1-3; 8 positions match TRBD1. Per the germline V gene, CDR1 is GTSNPN and CDR2 is SVGIG (reference sequence). The CDR3 is made up of 17 amino acids. V was clipped by 1 base and J by 6 bases; unmatched bases: 14. The DNA of the CDR3 is TGTGCCTGGAGTGAGATGACCGGGACAGGTTTTACAAACACCATATATTTT. It translates to CAWSEMTGTGFTNTIYF.

This chain connects TRBV28 to TRBJ2-1; 14 bases line up with TRBD2. After removal of 3 bases from V and 14 bases from J, the junction contained 0 bases not matched to a gene. CDR1 and CDR2 (germline): MDHEN, SYDVKM. The CDR3 totals 12 residues. This CDR3 reads CASSLTSGREFF. The CDR3 DNA is TGTGCCAGCAGTTTGACTAGCGGGAGGGAGTTCTTC.

The chain carries TRBV27 and TRBJ2-3; 8 bases match TRBD2. CDR3 length: 17 residues. The junction had 10 bases not matched to a gene; V was cut back by 0 bases and J by 5 bases. Germline loops: CDR1 MNHEY, CDR2 SMNVEV (reference sequence). CDR3 coding DNA: TGTGCCAGCAGTTTATCCTCGGGACTAGGAGATAGAGATACGCAGTATTTT. It specifies CASSLSSGLGDRDTQYF.

This clone appeared a single time. The chain recombines TRBV9 with TRBJ2-2, with 13 nucleotides matching TRBD2. Germline V gene data show CDR1 as SGDLS and CDR2 as YYNGEE. CDR3 size: 19 residues. V gave up 0 bases and J gave up 2 bases; unmatched junction bases: 7. The CDR3 sequence: CASSVALAGGPVNTGELFF. The CDR3 nucleotides are TGTGCCAGCAGCGTAGCACTAGCGGGAGGGCCCGTTAACACCGGGGAGCTGTTTTTT.

This rearrangement joins TRBV4-2 to TRBJ2-2; perhaps TRBD1 as D (6 bases). The CDR3 covers 16 residues. V gave up 0 bases and J gave up 3 bases, with 11 bases separating them. Per the germline V gene, CDR1 is LGHNA and CDR2 is YNFKEQ. CDR3 sequence (DNA): TGTGCCAGCAGCCAAGAGGCAGGGGCGTACACCGGGGAGCTGTTTTTT. Translated, it gives CASSQEAGAYTGELFF.

The V call is TRBV19, the J call TRBJ1-1; D unclear. V lost 3 bases and J 8 bases, leaving 7 bases between the germline ends. Germline V gene sequence: CDR1 LNHDA, CDR2 SQIVND (reference sequence). The CDR3 contains 11 residues. The DNA for the CDR3 is TGTGCCAGTAGTATTGGGCAGGAAGCTTTCTTT. Residues: CASSIGQEAFF.